This note documents a single T cell receptor (beta chain) sequence. It was during active infection that Seattle patients were enrolled and then longitudinally followed. This specimen belongs to a study of blood T cell repertoires in COVID-19. About the study: The origin of the acute and convalescent COVID-19 samples was the United States, Italy and Spain. From T cells, B-cell-depleted T cells, or PBMCs came the material, which was cDNA or gDNA.

The authors' processing: It was from reference gene primer amplification that nucleated cell counts were estimated. Assay: immunoSEQ multiplex PCR; the TCRdb copy retains only in-frame clones and omits some. That table gives V, J and clone size, and the DNA gave D and trimming. The sample has over 150,000 clones, approximately 81% seen once. Germline V lookup: CDR1 SGHDN, CDR2 FVKESK. The ends lost 2 bases at V and 0 bases at J; junction bases unmatched: 5. The CDR3 has 17 residues. The chain couples TRBV14 to TRBJ2-5; TRBD2 agrees at 11 bases. Sequenced material: peripheral blood. The clonotype was recovered from a woman aged 55 to 70 with COVID-19, enrolled during active disease. The CDR3 bases are TGTGCCAGCAGCCAACGAACTAGCGGGGGAAACCAAGAGACCCAGTACTTC. Translation: CASSQRTSGGNQETQYF.